Listed here are 25 T cell receptor beta chains from one sample, sequenced in a study of blood T cell repertoires in COVID-19. The data were produced by immunoSEQ multiplex PCR, yet TCRdb's version contains in-frame clones alone and is incomplete. The sample gives approximately 220,000 clones, about four fifths of which show up once; approximately 4.9% is in the top ten. Sample: PBMCs or T cells enriched from blood (not recorded which). Receptors originate from a woman aged 45-59 years who had been exposed to COVID-19.

The chain is built from TRBV11-2 and TRBJ1-1, with D possibly matching TRBD1 (5 bases). Germline lookup yields CDR1 SGHAT and CDR2 FQNNGV. This CDR3 contains 14 residues. Trimming took off 1 base at V and 4 bases at J, with 10 bases between the two ends. CDR3 DNA sequence: TGTGCCAGCAGCTTAGTGGGGCCCGGCACTGAAGCTTTCTTT. This encodes CASSLVGPGTEAFF.

This sequence joins TRBV28 and TRBJ2-3; TRBD2 agrees at 11 bases. Trimming at V came to 4 bases and at J to 2 bases, leaving 5 bases not matched to a gene. The germline CDR1 and CDR2 sequences are MDHEN and SYDVKM. The CDR3 consists of 16 residues. CDR3 region: CASSSGLAVSTDTQYF. Here the CDR3 DNA reads TGTGCCAGCAGTTCGGGACTAGCGGTCTCCACAGATACGCAGTATTTT. Full variable domain (outside the CDR3, taken from reference TRBV28 and TRBJ2-3): DVKVTQSSRYLVKRTGEKVFLECVQDMDHENMFWYRQDPGLGLRLIYFSYDVKMKEKGDIPEGYSVSREKKERFSLILESASTNQTSMYLCASSSGLAVSTDTQYFGPGTRLTVL.

The chain employs TRBV3-1 (or the pseudogene TRBV3-2) and TRBJ1-5; the D is unclear. V shed 1 base and J shed 2 bases, with 9 bases lying between them. The germline gives CDR1 LGHDT, CDR2 YNNKEL (reference sequence). The length of the CDR3 is 15 residues. In DNA, the CDR3 is TGTGCCAGCAGCCAAGGAGGGTGGGGCAATCAGCCCCAGCATTTT. Protein sequence: CASSQGGWGNQPQHF.

The gene calls are TRBV6-5 and TRBJ2-3; 8 nucleotides line up with TRBD2. Germline V gene sequence: CDR1 MNHEY, CDR2 SVGAGI. The CDR3 covers 14 residues. The V and J ends lost 10 bases and 1 base, in that order; junction bases with no gene match: 7. CDR3 nucleotides: TGTGCCACCAGGGCGGGGGGCGGCACAGATACGCAGTATTTT. It codes for CATRAGGGTDTQYF.

The V gene is TRBV19, the J gene TRBJ2-1, with D maybe TRBD2 (5 bases). V gave up 3 bases and J gave up 1 base, with 10 bases separating them. The CDR3 contains 15 residues. The V gene's germline CDR1 is LNHDA and CDR2 SQIVND (reference sequence). The chain's CDR3 is CASSILPGSYNEQFF. DNA of the CDR3: TGTGCCAGTAGTATTCTCCCGGGATCCTACAATGAGCAGTTCTTC.

The gene calls are TRBV19 and TRBJ2-2; TRBD1 might be the D (6 bases). This CDR3 contains 15 residues. V was shortened by 7 bases and J by 3 bases, with 15 bases between the two germline ends. Germline assignment: CDR1 LNHDA and CDR2 SQIVND (reference sequence). CDR3 region: CASKSGTLHTGELFF. The CDR3 coding sequence is TGTGCCAGTAAATCAGGGACACTTCACACCGGGGAGCTGTTTTTT.

This chain joins TRBV5-5 and TRBJ2-3, with TRBD2 matching 9 bases. The CDR3 totals 16 residues. The ends lost 2 bases at V and 3 bases at J; junction bases unmatched: 7. Germline lookup yields CDR1 SGHKS and CDR2 YYEKEE (reference sequence). The CDR3 DNA follows: TGTGCCAGCAGCTTAATGCTAGCGGGGATAACAGATACGCAGTATTTT. It translates to CASSLMLAGITDTQYF.

This clone turned up a few times. The chain employs TRBV19 and TRBJ1-2; the match to TRBD1 covers 7 bases. CDR3 size: 13 residues. V lost 4 bases to trimming and J lost 4 bases; unmatched junction nucleotides: 3. Per germline, CDR1 LNHDA and CDR2 SQIVND (reference sequence). CDR3 in amino acids: CASSNSGGYGYTF. DNA of the CDR3: TGTGCCAGTAGTAATTCAGGGGGCTATGGCTACACCTTC.

In this sample, this clone turned up once. The genes are TRBV9 and TRBJ1-2; TRBD1 matches 7 bases. J gave up 7 bases and V 0 bases, and 9 bases lay outside the gene matches. The CDR3 contains 15 residues. CDR1 is SGDLS, CDR2 YYNGEE, per germline. The CDR3 DNA reads TGTGCCAGCAGCGTAGACAAGGGGGCGAGACTTGGCTACACCTTC. Translation gives CASSVDKGARLGYTF. The variable domain in full, completed from reference TRBV9 and TRBJ1-2, reads DSGVTQTPKHLITATGQRVTLRCSPRSGDLSVYWYQQSLDQGLQFLIQYYNGEERAKGNILERFSAQQFPDLHSELNLSSLELGDSALYFCASSVDKGARLGYTFGSGTRLTVV.

The chain carries TRBV4-3 and TRBJ1-1; D uncertain. V dropped 0 bases and J dropped 7 bases, with 15 bases sitting between them. In germline, CDR1 is LGHNA, CDR2 YSLEER. CDR3 length: 15 amino acids. CDR3 protein: CASSQDRAGYNEAFF. The CDR3 bases are TGCGCCAGCAGCCAAGATAGGGCGGGATATAATGAAGCTTTCTTT.

The V and J genes are TRBV14 and TRBJ2-1; 9 bases map to TRBD2. The CDR3 length is 19 residues. The V gene's germline CDR1 is SGHDN and CDR2 FVKESK. V lost 2 bases to trimming and J lost 2 bases; unmatched junction nucleotides: 13. This chain's CDR3 is CASSQMEFSGGPPYNEQFF. The CDR3 region has the DNA TGTGCCAGCAGCCAAATGGAGTTTAGCGGGGGACCCCCCTACAATGAGCAGTTCTTC.

This clone was seen a few times. The rearrangement joins TRBV5-1 to TRBJ2-7; 9 positions agree with TRBD1. Germline lookup yields CDR1 SGHRS and CDR2 YFSETQ. V trimming: 3 bases; J trimming: 5 bases; junction bases outside the gene matches: 3. This CDR3 region has 13 residues. CDR3 sequence: CASSSWTGDEQYF. The CDR3 region has the DNA TGCGCCAGCAGCTCCTGGACAGGGGACGAGCAGTACTTC.

V is TRBV6-5 and J is TRBJ1-5; 7 bases map to TRBD1. Germline assignment: CDR1 MNHEY and CDR2 SVGAGI. The CDR3 has 14 amino acids. J gave up 1 base and V 6 bases, and 3 bases lay outside the gene matches. The CDR3 sequence: CASRLTGSNQPQHF. The CDR3 nucleotides read TGTGCCAGCAGGTTGACAGGGAGCAATCAGCCCCAGCATTTT.

The chain recombines TRBV18 with TRBJ2-1; 9 bases fit TRBD1. Per the germline V gene, CDR1 is KGHSH and CDR2 is LQKENI. Trimming at V came to 1 base and at J to 5 bases, leaving 6 bases not matched to a gene. The CDR3 has 16 residues. The CDR3 nucleotides read TGTGCCAGCTCACCACTTCGACAGGGGGTAAACAATGAGCAGTTCTTC. This translates into CASSPLRQGVNNEQFF.

This clone was detected only a few times. The V and J genes are TRBV12-3 or TRBV12-4 and TRBJ2-3; tentative D call: TRBD2 (6 bases). V lost 6 bases and J 4 bases, leaving 8 bases between the germline ends. CDR3 length equals 12 residues. CDR3 sequence (DNA): TGTGCCAGCAGGGGACTTGCAGATACGCAGTATTTT. Amino acid sequence: CASRGLADTQYF.

This clone has a count of ten or more. The rearrangement links TRBV12-3 or TRBV12-4 to TRBJ1-1; 9 bases match TRBD1. V was clipped by 6 bases and J by 6 bases; unmatched bases: 5. This CDR3 is 13 amino acids long. CDR3 loop: CASRRTGVPEAFF. DNA of the CDR3: TGTGCCAGCAGGCGGACAGGGGTCCCTGAAGCTTTCTTT.

The chain recombines TRBV25-1 with TRBJ1-1; D is possibly TRBD1 (5 bases). Trimming removed 1 base from V and 1 base from J, with 10 bases in between. CDR1 is MGHDK, CDR2 SYGVNS, per germline. The CDR3 has 15 residues. The chain's CDR3 is CASSESTGTNTEAFF. As DNA, the CDR3 is TGTGCCAGCAGTGAATCTACAGGAACGAACACTGAAGCTTTCTTT.

The chain uses TRBV19 and TRBJ2-6; 8 bases map to TRBD1. V lost 3 bases to trimming and J lost 2 bases; unmatched junction nucleotides: 3. The CDR3 is made up of 16 amino acids. Germline CDR1 and CDR2: LNHDA and SQIVND (reference sequence). The DNA for the CDR3 is TGTGCCAGTAGTATGAGGACAGGGACTGGGGCCAACGTCCTGACTTTC. Protein: CASSMRTGTGANVLTF.

The gene calls are TRBV11-3 and TRBJ1-1, with 7 bases matching TRBD1. The CDR3 loop spans 14 amino acids. CDR1 and CDR2 (germline): SGHNT, YENEEA. Trimming removed 2 bases from V and 6 bases from J; junction bases left unmatched: 6. CDR3: CASSLQGDRSEAFF. DNA of the CDR3: TGTGCCAGCAGCTTACAGGGGGATAGGTCTGAAGCTTTCTTT.

This sequence joins TRBV11-3 and TRBJ2-5, with D maybe TRBD1 (6 bases). Germline values: CDR1 SGHNT, CDR2 YENEEA. This CDR3 is built from 13 residues. Between the trimmed V and J ends, which lost 5 bases and 5 bases, there was a span of 12 bases. CDR3 protein: CASSRQRGETQYF. The CDR3 DNA reads TGTGCCAGCAGCCGCCAAAGGGGGGAGACCCAGTACTTC.

This chain joins TRBV20-1 and TRBJ1-1; D call uncertain. CDR1 is DFQATT and CDR2 is SNEGSKA in the germline V gene (reference sequence). The CDR3 sequence is 10 residues long. V was pared by 6 bases and J by 11 bases, with 13 bases between. The CDR3: CSATLNWAFF. The CDR3 DNA reads as TGCAGTGCAACCCTAAACTGGGCTTTCTTT.

This clone was counted only a few times. The gene calls are TRBV5-1 and TRBJ2-5; a possible D gene is TRBD2 (6 bases). V lost 5 bases and J lost 2, with 16 bases in between. CDR1 and CDR2 (germline): SGHRS, YFSETQ. CDR3 length equals 15 residues. The CDR3 DNA is TGCGCCAGCAGAGTCCGGGACTTACTTCAAGAGACCCAGTACTTC. This translates into CASRVRDLLQETQYF. Complete variable domain (other parts from reference TRBV5-1 and TRBJ2-5): KAGVTQTPRYLIKTRGQQVTLSCSPISGHRSVSWYQQTPGQGLQFLFEYFSETQRNKGNFPGRFSGRQFSNSRSEMNVSTLELGDSALYLCASRVRDLLQETQYFGPGTRLLVL.

This chain connects TRBV9 to TRBJ1-1; 8 positions agree with TRBD1. V lost 2 bases to trimming and J lost 0 bases; unmatched junction nucleotides: 0. The germline V gene has CDR1 SGDLS and CDR2 YYNGEE. The CDR3 is made up of 14 amino acids. The CDR3, as DNA: TGTGCCAGCAGCGTGGGACAGGTGAACACTGAAGCTTTCTTT. This sequence encodes CASSVGQVNTEAFF. Drawing the rest from reference TRBV9 and TRBJ1-1, the complete variable domain is DSGVTQTPKHLITATGQRVTLRCSPRSGDLSVYWYQQSLDQGLQFLIQYYNGEERAKGNILERFSAQQFPDLHSELNLSSLELGDSALYFCASSVGQVNTEAFFGQGTRLTVV.

This clone is a singleton in its sample. V and J are TRBV13 and TRBJ1-6; D gene unclear. In germline, CDR1 is PRHDT, CDR2 FYEKMQ (reference sequence). The CDR3 has 17 residues. The ends were cut back, 1 base at V and 5 bases at J, with 15 bases in the middle. Here the CDR3 reads CASSLEYRRSDNSPLHF. CDR3 bases: TGTGCCAGCAGCTTAGAGTACAGACGTTCGGATAATTCACCCCTCCACTTT. The full variable domain, in which reference TRBV13 and TRBJ1-6 provide the parts outside the CDR3, is AAGVIQSPRHLIKEKRETATLKCYPIPRHDTVYWYQQGPGQDPQFLISFYEKMQSDKGSIPDRFSAQQFSDYHSELNMSSLELGDSALYFCASSLEYRRSDNSPLHFGNGTRLTVT.

This chain connects TRBV29-1 to TRBJ1-1, with 9 bases lining up with TRBD1. The V gene end was trimmed by 6 bases and the J gene end by 3 bases; junction bases not matched to a gene: 5. The V gene's germline CDR1 is SQVTM and CDR2 ANQGSEA. The CDR3 runs 13 residues. The CDR3 is CSVDTGGYTEAFF. CDR3 nucleotides: TGCAGCGTCGACACAGGGGGCTACACTGAAGCTTTCTTT.